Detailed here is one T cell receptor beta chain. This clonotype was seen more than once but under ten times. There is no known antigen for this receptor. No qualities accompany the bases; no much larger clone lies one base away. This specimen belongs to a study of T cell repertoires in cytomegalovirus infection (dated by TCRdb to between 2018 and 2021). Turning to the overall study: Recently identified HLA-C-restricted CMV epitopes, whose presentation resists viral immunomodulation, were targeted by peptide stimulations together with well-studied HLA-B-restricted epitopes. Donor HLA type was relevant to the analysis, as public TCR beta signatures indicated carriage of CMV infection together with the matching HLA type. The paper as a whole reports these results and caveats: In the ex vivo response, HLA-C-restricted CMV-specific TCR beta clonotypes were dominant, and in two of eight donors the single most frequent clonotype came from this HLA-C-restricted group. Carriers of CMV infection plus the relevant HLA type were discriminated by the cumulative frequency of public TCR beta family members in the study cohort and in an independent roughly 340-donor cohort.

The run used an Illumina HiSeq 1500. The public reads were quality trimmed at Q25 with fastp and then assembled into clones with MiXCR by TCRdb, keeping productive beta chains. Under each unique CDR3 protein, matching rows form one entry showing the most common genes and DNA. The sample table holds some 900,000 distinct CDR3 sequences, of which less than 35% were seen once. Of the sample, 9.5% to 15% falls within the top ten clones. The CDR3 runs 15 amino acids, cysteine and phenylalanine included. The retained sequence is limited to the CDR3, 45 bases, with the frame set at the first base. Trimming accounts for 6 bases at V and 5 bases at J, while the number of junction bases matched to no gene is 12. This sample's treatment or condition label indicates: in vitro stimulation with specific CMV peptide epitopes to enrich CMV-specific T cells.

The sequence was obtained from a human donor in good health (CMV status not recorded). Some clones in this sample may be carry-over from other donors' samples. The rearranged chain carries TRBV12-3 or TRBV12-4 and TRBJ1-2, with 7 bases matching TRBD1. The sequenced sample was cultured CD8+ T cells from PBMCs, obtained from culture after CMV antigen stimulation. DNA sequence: TGTGCCAGCAGGCCTCCTACAGGGGACGGATATGGCTACACCTTC. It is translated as CASRPPTGDGYGYTF.